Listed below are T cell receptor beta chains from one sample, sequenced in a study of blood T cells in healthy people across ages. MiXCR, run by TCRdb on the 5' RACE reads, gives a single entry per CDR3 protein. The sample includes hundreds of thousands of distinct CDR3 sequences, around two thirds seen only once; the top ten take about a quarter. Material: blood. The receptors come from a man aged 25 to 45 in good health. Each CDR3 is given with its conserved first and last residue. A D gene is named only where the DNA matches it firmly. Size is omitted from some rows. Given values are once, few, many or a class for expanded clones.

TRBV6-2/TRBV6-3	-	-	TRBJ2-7	CASTTRAGKNEQYF	TGTGCCAGCACGACTAGGGCGGGGAAAAACGAGCAGTACTTC
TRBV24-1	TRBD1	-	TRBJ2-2	CATSDPTGGITGELFF	TGTGCCACCAGTGATCCCACAGGGGGCATCACCGGGGAGCTGTTTTTT
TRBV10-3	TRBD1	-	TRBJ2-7	CATGTGGNEQYF	TGTGCCACGGGGACAGGGGGCAACGAGCAGTACTTC
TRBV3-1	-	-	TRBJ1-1	CASSLPAGETEAFF	TGTGCCAGCAGCCTACCGGCGGGAGAGACTGAAGCTTTCTTT
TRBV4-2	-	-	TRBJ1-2	CASSQGLTDPYGYTF	TGTGCCAGCAGCCAAGGTTTGACGGATCCTTATGGCTACACCTTC
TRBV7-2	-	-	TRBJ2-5	CASSTYRTGTPQETQYF	TGTGCCAGCAGCACCTACAGGACGGGGACACCTCAAGAGACCCAGTACTTC
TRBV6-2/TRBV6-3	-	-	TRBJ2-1	CASSRTDPSYNEQFF	TGTGCCAGCAGTCGGACAGACCCCTCCTACAATGAGCAGTTCTTC
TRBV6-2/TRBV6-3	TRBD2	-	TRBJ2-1	CASSYLPGGGGIFNEQFF	TGTGCCAGCAGTTACCTCCCGGGCGGCGGGGGGATCTTCAATGAGCAGTTCTTC
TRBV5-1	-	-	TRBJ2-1	CASSPLTPVTYNEQFF	TGCGCCAGCAGCCCGCTGACTCCGGTTACGTACAATGAGCAGTTCTTC
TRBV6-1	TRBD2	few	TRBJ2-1	CASSELAGGLNEQFF	TGTGCCAGCAGTGAACTAGCGGGGGGCCTTAATGAGCAGTTCTTC
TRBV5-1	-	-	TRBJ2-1	CASSQGRSYNEQFF	TGCGCCAGCAGCCAGGGCCGGTCTTACAATGAGCAGTTCTTC
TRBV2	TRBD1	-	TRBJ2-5	CASSEPHRGEDEQYF	TGTGCCAGCAGTGAACCCCACAGGGGGGAGGATGAGCAGTACTTC
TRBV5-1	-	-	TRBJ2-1	CASSGSASSYNEQFF	TGCGCTAGCAGTGGTTCAGCATCCTCCTACAATGAGCAGTTCTTC
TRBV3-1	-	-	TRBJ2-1	CASSQDILVHEQFF	TGTGCCAGCAGCCAAGATATACTTGTTCATGAGCAGTTCTTC
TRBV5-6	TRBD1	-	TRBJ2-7	CASLPRTGRYEQYF	TGTGCCAGCCTTCCACGGACAGGGCGCTACGAGCAGTACTTC
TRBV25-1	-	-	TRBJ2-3	CASSEFATLDTQYF	TGTGCCAGCAGTGAATTTGCGACACTCGATACGCAGTATTTT
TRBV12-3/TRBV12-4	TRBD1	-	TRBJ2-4	CASSPVWQGANIQYF	TGTGCCAGCAGCCCAGTCTGGCAGGGGGCAAACATTCAGTACTTC
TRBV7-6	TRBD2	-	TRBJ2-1	CASSATRPGLAGEQFF	TGTGCCAGCAGCGCCACCAGACCGGGACTAGCGGGTGAGCAGTTCTTC
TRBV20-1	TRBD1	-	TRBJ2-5	CSAPTGPISRGAQYF	TGCAGTGCACCGACAGGGCCAATCTCAAGAGGGGCCCAGTACTTC
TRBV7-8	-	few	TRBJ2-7	CASSLAPADYEQYF	TGTGCCAGCAGCTTAGCCCCAGCTGACTACGAGCAGTACTTC
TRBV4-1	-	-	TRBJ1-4	CASSQQSRRATNEKLFF	TGCGCCAGCAGCCAACAAAGCCGGCGTGCAACTAATGAAAAACTGTTTTTT
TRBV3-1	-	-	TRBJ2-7	CASSLRRSPYEQYF	TGTGCCAGCAGCCTCCGCAGGAGTCCCTACGAGCAGTACTTC
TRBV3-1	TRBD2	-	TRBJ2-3	CASSPGLAGYPTDTQYF	TGTGCCAGCAGCCCGGGACTAGCGGGATACCCCACGGATACGCAGTATTTT
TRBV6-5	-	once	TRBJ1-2	CASSYSRLLNYGYTF	TGTGCCAGCAGTTACTCCCGACTCCTTAACTATGGCTACACCTTC
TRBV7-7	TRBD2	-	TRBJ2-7	CASSLRAGDSYEQYF	TGTGCCAGCAGCTTACGCGCGGGGGATTCCTACGAGCAGTACTTC
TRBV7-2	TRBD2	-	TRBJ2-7	CASSQTSGGGYNEQYF	TGTGCCAGCAGCCAGACTAGCGGGGGGGGATACAATGAGCAGTACTTC
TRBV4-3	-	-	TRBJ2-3	CASSPTPGLYTDTQYF	TGCGCCAGCAGCCCAACCCCCGGACTATACACAGATACGCAGTATTTT
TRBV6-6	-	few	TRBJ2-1	CASSFPNTNEQFF	TGTGCCAGCAGCTTCCCGAATACGAATGAGCAGTTCTTC
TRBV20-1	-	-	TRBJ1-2	CSARGLQGTLNYGYTF	TGCAGTGCTAGAGGCCTACAGGGTACTCTTAACTATGGCTACACCTTC
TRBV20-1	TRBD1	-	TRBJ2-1	CSATRDRANYNEQFF	TGCAGTGCCACACGGGACAGGGCTAACTACAATGAGCAGTTCTTC
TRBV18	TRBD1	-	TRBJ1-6	CASSSDRENSPLHF	TGTGCCAGCTCATCGGACAGGGAGAATTCACCCCTCCACTTT
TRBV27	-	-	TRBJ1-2	CASSFSGLGGYTF	TGTGCCAGCAGTTTTTCAGGATTAGGGGGCTACACCTTC
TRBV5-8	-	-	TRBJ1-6	CASSLEAGAIYNSPLHF	TGTGCCAGCAGCTTGGAAGCAGGGGCCATATATAATTCACCCCTCCACTTT
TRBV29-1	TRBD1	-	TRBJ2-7	CSVEGGQGYEQYF	TGCAGCGTTGAAGGTGGACAGGGGTACGAGCAGTACTTC
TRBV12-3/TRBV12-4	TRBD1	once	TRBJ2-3	CASSIHRGTSTDTQYF	TGTGCCAGCAGTATCCACAGGGGAACTAGCACAGATACGCAGTATTTT
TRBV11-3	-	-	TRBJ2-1	CASSTQSNEQFF	TGTGCCAGCAGCACACAGAGCAATGAGCAGTTCTTC
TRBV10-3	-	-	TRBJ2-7	CAIVGRDHEQYF	TGTGCCATCGTCGGGCGGGATCACGAGCAGTACTTC
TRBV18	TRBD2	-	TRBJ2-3	CASLPSAGSTDTQYF	TGTGCCAGCTTACCGTCAGCGGGGAGCACAGATACGCAGTATTTT
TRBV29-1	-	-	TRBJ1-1	CSVDSGRSEAFF	TGCAGCGTTGATTCGGGAAGGTCTGAAGCTTTCTTT
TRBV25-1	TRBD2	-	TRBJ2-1	CASKPTGGSYNEQFF	TGTGCCAGCAAACCGACGGGGGGTTCGTACAATGAGCAGTTCTTC
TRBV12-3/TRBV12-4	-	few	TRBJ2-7	CASSLGVLYEQYF	TGTGCCAGCAGTTTGGGGGTTCTCTACGAGCAGTACTTC
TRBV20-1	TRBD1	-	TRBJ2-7	CSAKTGQGIESQYF	TGCAGTGCTAAGACGGGACAGGGGATAGAGTCCCAGTACTTC
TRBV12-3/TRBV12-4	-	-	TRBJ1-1	CASSPSDINTEAFF	TGTGCCAGCAGTCCTTCGGACATCAACACTGAAGCTTTCTTT
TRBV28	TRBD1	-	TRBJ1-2	CASATGSVRHTF	TGTGCCAGCGCGACAGGGTCGGTGCGCCACACCTTC
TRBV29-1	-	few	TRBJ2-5	CSTGRETQYF	TGCAGCACAGGGCGAGAGACCCAGTACTTC
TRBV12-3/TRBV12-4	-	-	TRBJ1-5	CASSLAGPPQHF	TGTGCCAGCAGTTTGGCGGGGCCGCCCCAGCATTTT
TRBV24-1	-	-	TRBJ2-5	CATSVRDRETQYF	TGTGCCACCAGTGTACGGGATCGGGAGACCCAGTACTTC
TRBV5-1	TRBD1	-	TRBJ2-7	CASSLARDRGTYEQYF	TGCGCCAGCAGCTTGGCACGCGACAGGGGCACCTACGAGCAGTACTTC
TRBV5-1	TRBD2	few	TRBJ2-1	CASRLAGGPGEQFF	TGCGCCAGCAGACTAGCGGGGGGGCCCGGTGAGCAGTTCTTC
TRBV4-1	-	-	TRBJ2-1	CASSSNQARDEQFF	TGCGCCAGCAGCTCCAACCAGGCGAGAGATGAGCAGTTCTTC
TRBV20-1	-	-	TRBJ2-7	CSARPRETAEQYF	TGCAGTGCTAGGCCCCGGGAAACCGCCGAGCAGTACTTC
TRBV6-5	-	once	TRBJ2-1	CASSYSYQGGNEQFF	TGTGCCAGCAGTTACTCGTACCAGGGAGGAAATGAGCAGTTCTTC
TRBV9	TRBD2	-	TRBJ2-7	CASSVDSSGGTYEQYF	TGTGCCAGCAGCGTAGATTCTAGCGGGGGGACCTACGAGCAGTACTTC
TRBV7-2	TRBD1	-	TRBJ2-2	CASSRGQANAGELFF	TGTGCCAGCAGCCGAGGACAGGCCAATGCCGGGGAGCTGTTTTTT
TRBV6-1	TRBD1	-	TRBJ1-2	CASSRTGTGASYGYTF	TGTGCCAGCAGCAGGACCGGGACAGGGGCAAGCTATGGCTACACCTTC
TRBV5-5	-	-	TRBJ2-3	CASSTGAAVLTDTQYF	TGTGCCAGCAGCACCGGGGCCGCGGTATTAACAGATACGCAGTATTTT
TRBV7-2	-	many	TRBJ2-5	CASSSRFSETQYF	TGTGCCAGCAGCTCCCGGTTTAGCGAGACCCAGTACTTC
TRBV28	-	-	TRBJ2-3	CASSLYGTYTDTQYF	TGTGCCAGCAGTTTATACGGGACCTATACAGATACGCAGTATTTT
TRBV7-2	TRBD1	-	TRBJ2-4	CASSLRSRDRAKNIQYF	TGTGCCAGCAGCCTTCGTTCCCGGGACAGAGCCAAAAACATTCAGTACTTC